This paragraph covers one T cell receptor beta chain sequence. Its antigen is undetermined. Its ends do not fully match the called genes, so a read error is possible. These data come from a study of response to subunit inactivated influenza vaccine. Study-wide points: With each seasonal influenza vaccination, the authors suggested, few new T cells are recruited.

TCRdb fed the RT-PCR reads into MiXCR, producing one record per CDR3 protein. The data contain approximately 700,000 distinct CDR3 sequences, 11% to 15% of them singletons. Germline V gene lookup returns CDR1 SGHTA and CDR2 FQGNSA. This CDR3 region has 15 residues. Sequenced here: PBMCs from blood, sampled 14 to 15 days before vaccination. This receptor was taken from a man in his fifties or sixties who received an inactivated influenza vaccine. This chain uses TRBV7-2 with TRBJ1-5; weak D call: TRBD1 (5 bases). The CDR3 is CASSLSRVANQRQHF. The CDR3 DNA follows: TGTGCCAGCAGCTTAAGCAGGGTAGCCAATCAGCGCCAGCATTTT.